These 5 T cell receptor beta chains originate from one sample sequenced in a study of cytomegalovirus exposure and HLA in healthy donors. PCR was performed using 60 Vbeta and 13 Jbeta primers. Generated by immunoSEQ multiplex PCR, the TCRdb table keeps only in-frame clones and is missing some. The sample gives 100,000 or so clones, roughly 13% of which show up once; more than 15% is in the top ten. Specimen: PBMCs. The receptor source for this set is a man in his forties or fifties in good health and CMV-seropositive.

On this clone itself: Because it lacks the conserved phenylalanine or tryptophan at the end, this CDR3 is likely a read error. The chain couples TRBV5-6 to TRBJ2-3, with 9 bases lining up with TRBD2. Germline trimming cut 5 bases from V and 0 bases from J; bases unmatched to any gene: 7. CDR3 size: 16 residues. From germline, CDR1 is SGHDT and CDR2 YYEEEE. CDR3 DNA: TGTGCCAGCAGGTTAGCGGGAGACCTTAGCACAGATACGCAGTATGTT. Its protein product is CASRLAGDLSTDTQYV.

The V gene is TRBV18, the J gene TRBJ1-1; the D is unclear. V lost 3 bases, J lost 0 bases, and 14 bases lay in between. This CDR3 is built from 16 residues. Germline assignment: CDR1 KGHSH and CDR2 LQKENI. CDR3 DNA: TGTGCCAGCTCACCCCTGGCAGATATACTGAACACTGAAGCTTTCTTT. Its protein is CASSPLADILNTEAFF.

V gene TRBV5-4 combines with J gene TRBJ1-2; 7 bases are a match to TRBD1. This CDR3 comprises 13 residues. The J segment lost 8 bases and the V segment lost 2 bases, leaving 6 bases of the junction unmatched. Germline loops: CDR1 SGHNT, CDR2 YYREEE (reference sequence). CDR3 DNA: TGTGCCAGCAGCTTAAAGGGGGCGCAGGGCTACACCTTC. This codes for CASSLKGAQGYTF.

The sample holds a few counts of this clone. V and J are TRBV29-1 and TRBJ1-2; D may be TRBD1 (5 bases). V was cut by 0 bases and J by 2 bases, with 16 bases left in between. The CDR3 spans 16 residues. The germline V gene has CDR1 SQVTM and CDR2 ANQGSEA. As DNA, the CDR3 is TGCAGCGTTGAAGATCACGGGGGTGGGGCCAACTATGGCTACACCTTC. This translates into CSVEDHGGGANYGYTF.

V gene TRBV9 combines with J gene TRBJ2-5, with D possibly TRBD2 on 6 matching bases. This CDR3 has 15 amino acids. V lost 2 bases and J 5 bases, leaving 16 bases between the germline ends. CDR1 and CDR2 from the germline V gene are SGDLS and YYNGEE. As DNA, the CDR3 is TGTGCCAGCAGCGTTTGGGGGGACCCATGGGAGACCCAGTACTTC. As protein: CASSVWGDPWETQYF.